This is a list of T cell receptor beta chains from one sample in a study of shared clonotypes between healthy human individuals. Profiled with immunoSEQ multiplex PCR; TCRdb holds only in-frame clones, not every one. The sample has nearly 1 million clones, less than 85% seen once. Input material: memory CD4+ T cells sorted from blood. These receptor sequences come from a man in his late teens or twenties in good health. The CDR3 runs from the conserved cysteine through the conserved F or W. Fields, in order: V gene, CDR3 protein.

v_gene: TRBV5-1
CDR3aa: CASSLLGTEYGYTF

v_gene: TRBV27
CDR3aa: CASSPRLAGVYEQYF

v_gene: TRBV27
CDR3aa: CASSSGGGKGTDTQYF

v_gene: TRBV6-1
CDR3aa: CASKGLAGVVDTQYF

v_gene: TRBV7-2
CDR3aa: CASSGLAGGYNEQFF

v_gene: TRBV6-7
CDR3aa: CARPSGEAKNIQYF

v_gene: TRBV10-3
CDR3aa: CAISESFGRISNTEAFF

v_gene: TRBV2
CDR3aa: CASTPGEGVAGELFF

v_gene: TRBV10-3
CDR3aa: CAISESRQLNTEAFF

v_gene: TRBV11-2
CDR3aa: CASSLSTDRAAEQYF

v_gene: TRBV4-3
CDR3aa: CASSQEFGGNEQFF